The clone carrying this T cell receptor (beta chain) is judged medium-sized. Its specificity is not known. The source of the sample is a study of spatial heterogeneity in lung cancer. Study outcomes and limitations: Higher tumor mutation counts went along with higher counts of expanded intratumoral alpha and beta TCRs.

Time point reported: sample taken at primary tumor resection. Extraction of whole RNA from tumor, nontumor lung or frozen PBMC preceded unsorted sequencing. TCRdb processed the 5' RACE reads anew with MiXCR; each CDR3 protein has one entry. The sample lists 8,300 or so distinct CDR3 sequences, around 8.2% occurring once. This CDR3 has 15 residues. V dropped 0 bases and J dropped 2 bases, with 9 bases sitting between them. The germline CDR1 and CDR2 sequences are SGHRS and YFSETQ. V and J are TRBV5-1 and TRBJ2-1; D is undetermined. The receptor was isolated from a male donor with early-stage non-small cell lung cancer. Source: lung tumor tissue, taken at surgery. The CDR3 sequence: CASSLGQSAYNEQFF. The CDR3 nucleotides are TGCGCCAGCAGCTTGGGACAAAGCGCCTACAATGAGCAGTTCTTC.